The entry below gives a single T cell receptor beta chain sequence along with its context. The data derive from a study of siplizumab effects on memory and regulatory T cells. Profiling relied on immunoSEQ multiplex PCR, and the TCRdb table lists in-frame clones only, not all of them. The sample consists of 100,000 or so clones, around 90% of them appearing once. V was cut by 3 bases and J by 3 bases, with 9 bases left in between. From germline, CDR1 is KGHSH and CDR2 LQKENI. This CDR3 has 14 residues. The sequenced sample was Tregs sorted from blood. The TCR was taken from a human donor in good health. This chain connects TRBV18 to TRBJ2-1; D is undetermined. CDR3 nucleotide sequence: TGTGCCAGCTCACCCCCCGCGAACTACAATGAGCAGTTCTTC. This translates into CASSPPANYNEQFF.